This T cell receptor beta chain was sequenced in a study of CXCR3-negative and CXCR3-positive naive CD8 T cells. Study findings and constraints: CXCR3-expressing naive cells carried TRB CDR3s more hydrophobic than those of CXCR3-negative naive cells.

UMI-tagged TRB cDNA libraries were built via 5' RACE. TCRdb reprocessed the 5' RACE reads and keeps a single row for each CDR3 protein, giving no DNA. The sample holds about 60,000 distinct CDR3 sequences. A word on this clonotype: Its target is unknown.

The CDR3 length is 14 residues. Germline V CDR1 and CDR2: SGHRS, YFSETQ. The sequencing sample was made of naive CXCR3+ CD8+ T cells from blood. The subset: CD45RO-CCR7+CD27+CD95- naive CD8+ T cells expressing CXCR3 (TNR3+). The gene calls are TRBV5-1 and TRBJ1-1; TCRdb lists TRBD1, though no DNA is available to test this call. The source is a human donor in good health. Some clones in this sample may be carry-over from other donors' samples. The CDR3 here is CASSLTGGVTEAFF.